This is a list of T cell receptor beta chains from one sample in a study of OX40 agonist ivuxolimab in advanced cancers. TCRdb's copy holds only in-frame clones and misses some; the assay was immunoSEQ multiplex PCR. The table includes nearly 60,000 clones, about 87% detected once. Material: CD4+ or CD8+ T cells sorted from blood, obtained in a trial of the OX40 agonist ivuxolimab. The origin of the receptors is an adult with an advanced solid tumor such as melanoma, head and neck, liver or kidney cancer. CDR3s include the opening cysteine and the closing phenylalanine or tryptophan. A D gene is named only where the DNA matches it firmly. Only some rows state a clone size, as once, few, many or a class for expanded clones.

CDR3 length	clone size	V gene	D gene	J gene	CDR3 DNA	CDR3 protein
15	NA	TRBV5-4	NA	TRBJ2-6	TGTGCCAGCAGCTCCGGGATTGCTGGGGCCAACGTCCTGACTTTC	CASSSGIAGANVLTF
18	NA	TRBV19	TRBD2	TRBJ2-1	TGTGCCAGTAGTAAGGGACTAGCGGGAGGGAAAACCTACAATGAGCAGTTCTTC	CASSKGLAGGKTYNEQFF
15	NA	TRBV2	TRBD2	TRBJ2-1	TGTGCCAGCAGCCAACTAGCGGGAGCTTCAAATGAGCAGTTCTTC	CASSQLAGASNEQFF
14	NA	TRBV5-1	TRBD2	TRBJ2-1	TGCGCCAGCAGCCCGGGACTAGCTTACAATGAGCAGTTCTTC	CASSPGLAYNEQFF
15	NA	TRBV25-1	NA	TRBJ2-1	TGTGCCAGCATTCCGCCCCGGGGGATGAACAATGAGCAGTTCTTC	CASIPPRGMNNEQFF
12	NA	TRBV2	NA	TRBJ2-7	TGTGCCAGCAGTGTGCAGTTTTACGAGCAGTACTTC	CASSVQFYEQYF
14	NA	TRBV18	TRBD1	TRBJ1-2	TGTGCCAGCTCACCAGACAGGGGAGCAAGTGGCTACACCTTC	CASSPDRGASGYTF
16	NA	TRBV4-1	NA	TRBJ2-7	TGCGCCAGCAGCCAACAGGATGCGGGCCAGTTCTACGAGCAGTACTTC	CASSQQDAGQFYEQYF
14	NA	TRBV6-6	TRBD1	TRBJ1-1	TGTGCCAGCAGTATAGGACAGGCGCAACTCGGGGCTTTCTTT	CASSIGQAQLGAFF
14	NA	TRBV4-1	NA	TRBJ2-3	TGCGCCAGCAGCCTCGGAGGGCCCGCAGATACGCAGTATTTT	CASSLGGPADTQYF
15	NA	TRBV27	TRBD2	TRBJ2-5	TGTGCCAGCAGTAGGCGAGCGGGAGCTTGGGAGACCCAGTACTTC	CASSRRAGAWETQYF
12	NA	TRBV11-2	TRBD1	TRBJ1-1	TGTGCCAGCAGCTCGGGACAGCTTGAAGCTTTCTTT	CASSSGQLEAFF
9	NA	TRBV6-5	NA	TRBJ1-2	TGTGCCAGAATTCTTGGCTACACCTTC	CARILGYTF
15	NA	TRBV7-3	NA	TRBJ2-3	TGTGCCAGCAGCTTAACGGGTAGGGATGGAGATACGCAGTATTTT	CASSLTGRDGDTQYF
13	once	TRBV15	NA	TRBJ1-1	TGTGCCACCGGGCTCCAGGGAGGCACTGAAGCTTTCTTT	CATGLQGGTEAFF
15	NA	TRBV5-4	NA	TRBJ1-5	TGTGCCAGCAGCCCGGGAGGGGGTAGCAATCAGCCCCAGCATTTT	CASSPGGGSNQPQHF
16	once	TRBV10-1	NA	TRBJ2-5	TGCGCCAGCAGTGGAGTGCCATCCCGCGCCCAAGAGACCCAGTACTTC	CASSGVPSRAQETQYF
16	NA	TRBV19	NA	TRBJ2-7	TGTGCCAGTAGTCGAGCGTTTCGGGGTTCCTCCTACGAGCAGTACTTC	CASSRAFRGSSYEQYF
15	once	TRBV7-9	NA	TRBJ1-2	TGTGCCAGCAGCCCCATAGGGTTCTCGGGGTATGGCTACACCTTC	CASSPIGFSGYGYTF
15	NA	TRBV13	TRBD1	TRBJ2-5	TGTGCCAGCAGCCAGCGACAGGGGGCGTGGGAGACCCAGTACTTC	CASSQRQGAWETQYF
19	NA	TRBV11-3	TRBD2	TRBJ2-3	TGTGCCAGCAGCTCCGGACTAGCGGGAGTCCGTCCCGGCACAGATACGCAGTATTTT	CASSSGLAGVRPGTDTQYF
16	NA	TRBV27	TRBD2	TRBJ2-2	TGTGCCAGCAGTCGAAGGACTAGCGGGAGGTCCGGGGAGCTGTTTTTT	CASSRRTSGRSGELFF
15	NA	TRBV6-4	TRBD1	TRBJ2-3	TGTGCCAGCAGTGACCAGGGACAGGGCCAAGGTACGCAGTATTTT	CASSDQGQGQGTQYF
15	NA	TRBV18	NA	TRBJ2-1	TGTGCCAGCTCACCACAGGGTTCGTTCAACAATGAGCAGTTCTTC	CASSPQGSFNNEQFF
15	NA	TRBV4-3	TRBD1	TRBJ2-1	TGCGCCAGCAGCCCCCGGACAGGGTTTTACAATGAGCAGTTCTTC	CASSPRTGFYNEQFF
15	NA	TRBV30	NA	TRBJ1-3	TGTGCCTGGAGTGGGCAGGGTTTTTCTGGAAACACCATATATTTT	CAWSGQGFSGNTIYF
16	NA	TRBV7-3	NA	TRBJ2-1	TGTGCCAGCAGCTTAACCGGGGCAGGGGAAGGCCATGAGCAGTTCTTC	CASSLTGAGEGHEQFF
11	NA	TRBV5-1	NA	TRBJ2-5	TGCGCCAGCAGCCGGCAAGAGACCCAGTACTTC	CASSRQETQYF
15	NA	TRBV7-3	TRBD1	TRBJ2-5	TGTGCCAGCAGCTTAGGGCAGGGGGAGTGGGAGACCCAGTACTTC	CASSLGQGEWETQYF
12	NA	TRBV4-3	NA	TRBJ2-2	TGCGCCAGCAGCCTTAGCGACGGGGAGCTGTTTTTT	CASSLSDGELFF
15	NA	TRBV9	NA	TRBJ2-3	TGTGCCAGCAGCACACCGACTAGTATTCCAGATACGCAGTATTTT	CASSTPTSIPDTQYF
16	NA	TRBV19	NA	TRBJ1-4	TGTGCCAGTAGCCTTTTTTGGGGGACAACTAATGAAAAACTGTTTTTT	CASSLFWGTTNEKLFF
12	few	TRBV30	NA	TRBJ1-2	TGTGCCTGGAGTAGCGGGACCCTAGGCTACACCTTC	CAWSSGTLGYTF
14	NA	TRBV29-1	NA	TRBJ2-3	TGCAGCTTGTGGGCTGCCACTAGTCCAGATACGCAGTATTTT	CSLWAATSPDTQYF
15	NA	TRBV19	TRBD1	TRBJ2-6	TGTGCCACGGGACAGGGGGCGTCTGGGGCCAACGTCCTGACTTTC	CATGQGASGANVLTF
15	NA	TRBV14	TRBD2	TRBJ2-3	TGTGCCAGCAGCCCCCTCGGGAGGGGGACAGATACGCAGTATTTT	CASSPLGRGTDTQYF
15	NA	TRBV28	TRBD1	TRBJ2-5	TGTGCCAGCAGTTTAGCGGCAGGGGGTGGAGAGACCCAGTACTTC	CASSLAAGGGETQYF
15	NA	TRBV7-3	TRBD2	TRBJ2-2	TGTGCCAGCAGCCAACTAGCGGGAGACACCGGGGAGCTGTTTTTT	CASSQLAGDTGELFF
17	NA	TRBV18	NA	TRBJ2-2	TGTGCCAGCTCACTAACGAGACTTGCTGCGAACACCGGGGAGCTGTTTTTT	CASSLTRLAANTGELFF
14	NA	TRBV18	NA	TRBJ1-3	TGTGCCAGCTCACCAGGGGTCCCGGGAAACACCATATATTTT	CASSPGVPGNTIYF
12	few	TRBV28	TRBD2	TRBJ2-7	TGTGCCAGCAGCCGGGGGGTCTACGAGCAGTACTTC	CASSRGVYEQYF
13	NA	TRBV10-2	NA	TRBJ1-5	TGCGCCAGCAGTAGCCAAGGTAATCAGCCCCAGCATTTT	CASSSQGNQPQHF
14	few	TRBV30	NA	TRBJ2-2	TGTGCCTGGGCGGACGATGCCGTGGTCGGGGAGCTGTTTTTT	CAWADDAVVGELFF
16	once	TRBV28	NA	TRBJ2-2	TGTGCCAGCAGATTGGCAGGGGCCGGTGGCACCGGGGAGCTGTTTTTT	CASRLAGAGGTGELFF
13	NA	TRBV10-3	NA	TRBJ1-2	TGTGCCATCAGTGTTGATGATTCTTATGGCTACACCTTC	CAISVDDSYGYTF
14	NA	TRBV5-4	NA	TRBJ2-5	TGTGCCAGCAGCCCCGTTGGCAGCCAAGAGACCCAGTACTTC	CASSPVGSQETQYF
14	NA	TRBV6-1	NA	TRBJ1-2	TGTGCCAGCAGTGAGTCGGGGGGCTCCTATGGCTACACCTTC	CASSESGGSYGYTF
14	NA	TRBV25-1	NA	TRBJ2-3	TGTGCCAGCAAGGCGTTGTGGGGACCAGATACGCAGTATTTT	CASKALWGPDTQYF
16	NA	TRBV2	TRBD1	TRBJ1-5	TGTGCCAGCAGCCCGGGACAGGTTAATAGCAATCAGCCCCAGCATTTT	CASSPGQVNSNQPQHF
18	NA	TRBV27	NA	TRBJ2-3	TGTGCCAGCAGTTCTACCCTGGCTAGCGCGACTCCACAAAATACGCAGTATTTT	CASSSTLASATPQNTQYF
15	NA	TRBV28	NA	TRBJ1-2	TGTGCCAGCAGTTTACCAGCAGGGGATTTAATTGGCTACACCTTC	CASSLPAGDLIGYTF
13	NA	TRBV30	NA	TRBJ2-1	TGTGCCTGGAGTATAGGACAGCCCAATGAGCAGTTCTTC	CAWSIGQPNEQFF
14	NA	TRBV7-2	NA	TRBJ2-1	TGTGCCAGCAGCTTAGTAGCCTCCAACAATGAGCAGTTCTTC	CASSLVASNNEQFF
11	NA	TRBV27	NA	TRBJ2-1	TGTGCCAGCAGTTCCCGGCGTGAGCAGTTCTTC	CASSSRREQFF